This T cell receptor beta chain was sequenced in a study of cytomegalovirus exposure and HLA in healthy donors. Turning to the study itself: Ancestry clustering placed roughly 86% of several hundred genotyped donors in the Caucasian-associated cluster.

Vbeta (60) and Jbeta (13) primers were used in the PCR. The protocol was immunoSEQ multiplex PCR, while the TCRdb copy is restricted to in-frame clones and leaves out a portion. The sample shows some 130,000 clones, approximately 77% of them seen only once. In germline, CDR1 is MDHEN, CDR2 SYDVKM. The CDR3 sequence is 14 residues long. Trimming cost V 6 bases and J 10 bases; bases outside gene matches: 10. Points on this clone: No antigen is known for it.

The study's findings and limits: Associated with cytomegalovirus, according to the listing, were fewer than 200 TCR beta chains. Exclusion applied to some V segments, including TRBV6-2 and TRBV6-3, as they were indistinguishable. In a later analysis, HLA-C alleles had the fewest associated TCRs, DRB1 alleles the most.

This rearrangement joins TRBV28 to TRBJ1-1, with 11 bases matching TRBD1. Specimen: PBMCs. The clonotype was recovered from a woman aged 40 to 50 in good health and CMV-seronegative. The CDR3 DNA sequence: TGTGCCAGCAGAAACCCGGGACAGGGGGTTGGAGCTTTCTTT. This sequence encodes CASRNPGQGVGAFF.